Below are 16 T cell receptor beta chains sequenced from a single sample in a study of T cell responses to AZD1222 COVID-19 vaccine. Using immunoSEQ multiplex PCR, the repertoire was profiled, and TCRdb retains in-frame clones only, with some absent. The sample includes some 98,000 clones, less than 85% seen only once; the top ten take about 14%. The sequences come from peripheral blood, collected 28 days after the second AZD1222 dose. Receptors were obtained from an adult who received the AZD1222 COVID-19 vaccine.

The J gene is TRBJ1-5, the V gene TRBV19; no reliable D call. Germline CDR1 is LNHDA and CDR2 is SQIVND (reference sequence). The CDR3 is 15 amino acids. With 6 bases removed from V and 1 base from J, the gap between germline ends came to 13 bases. CDR3 DNA sequence: TGTGCCAGTAGGAGCCGGACGGCGAGCAATCAGCCCCAGCATTTT. Its protein is CASRSRTASNQPQHF.

This sequence joins TRBV28 and TRBJ2-7; either TRBD1 or TRBD2 may fit D (5 bases each). Per germline, CDR1 MDHEN and CDR2 SYDVKM. Trimming shortened V by 4 bases and J by 2 bases, and 12 bases separated the two germline ends. The length of the CDR3 is 14 residues. The CDR3 spells CASSWGRGPYEQYF. In DNA form, the CDR3 reads TGTGCCAGCAGTTGGGGTCGGGGCCCCTACGAGCAGTACTTC.

J is TRBJ2-2 and V is TRBV5-1; no reliable D call. Germline CDR1 is SGHRS and CDR2 is YFSETQ. The CDR3 length is 13 residues. V was pared by 0 bases and J by 2 bases, with 2 bases between. This CDR3 is CASSLDNTGELFF. The CDR3 DNA sequence: TGCGCCAGCAGCTTGGATAACACCGGGGAGCTGTTTTTT. Using reference TRBV5-1 and TRBJ2-2 for the parts outside the CDR3, the full variable domain is KAGVTQTPRYLIKTRGQQVTLSCSPISGHRSVSWYQQTPGQGLQFLFEYFSETQRNKGNFPGRFSGRQFSNSRSEMNVSTLELGDSALYLCASSLDNTGELFFGEGSRLTVL.

V and J are TRBV18 and TRBJ1-4; D is unresolved. Germline V CDR1 and CDR2: KGHSH, LQKENI. Trimming pared 6 bases from V and 8 bases from J, leaving 22 bases between. The CDR3 has 16 residues. CDR3 loop: CASSPIAGPRMEKLFF. The CDR3 DNA follows: TGTGCCAGCTCTCCAATCGCGGGCCCTAGAATGGAAAAACTGTTTTTT. The full variable domain, with the rest looked up from reference TRBV18 and TRBJ1-4, is NAGVMQNPRHLVRRRGQEARLRCSPMKGHSHVYWYRQLPEEGLKFMVYLQKENIIDESGMPKERFSAEFPKEGPSILRIQQVVRGDSAAYFCASSPIAGPRMEKLFFGSGTQLSVL.

This clone was picked up one time. The chain combines TRBV6-5 with TRBJ2-3; 8 nucleotides align to TRBD1. Germline CDR1 and CDR2: MNHEY and SVGAGI. V was pared by 10 bases and J by 1 base, with 4 bases of the junction left unmatched. The CDR3 has 13 amino acids. The CDR3: CATQGAGTDTQYF. CDR3 bases: TGTGCCACCCAGGGGGCCGGCACAGATACGCAGTATTTT.

The chain recombines TRBV4-1 with TRBJ1-5; unclear D gene. The CDR3 consists of 13 residues. The V end was cut by 0 bases, the J end by 5 bases, with 5 bases between. Germline loops: CDR1 MGHRA, CDR2 YSYEKL. The chain's CDR3 is CASSQEAYQPQHF. CDR3 in DNA: TGCGCCAGCAGCCAAGAAGCTTATCAGCCCCAGCATTTT.

The chain links TRBV3-1 (or the pseudogene TRBV3-2) to TRBJ2-5, with 13 nucleotides matching TRBD2. J lost 5 bases, V lost 0 bases, and 9 bases had no gene match. The CDR3 loop spans 18 amino acids. Germline assignment: CDR1 LGHDT and CDR2 YNNKEL (reference sequence). In DNA form, the CDR3 reads TGTGCCAGCAGCCAAGAAGTTGCGACTAGCGGGGGGCTCGAGACCCAGTACTTC. Encoded protein: CASSQEVATSGGLETQYF.

The chain is built from TRBV7-2 and TRBJ1-5; 9 bases are shared with TRBD1. The V segment lost 5 bases and the J segment 4 bases; nucleotides outside the gene matches: 6. Germline V gene lookup returns CDR1 SGHTA and CDR2 FQGNSA. This CDR3 contains 15 residues. As DNA, the CDR3 is TGTGCCAGCAGCCCCCGGACAGGGGAAAATCAGCCCCAGCATTTT. It encodes CASSPRTGENQPQHF.

The chain has TRBV19 and TRBJ2-3, with 12 bases aligning to TRBD2. Per the germline V gene, CDR1 is LNHDA and CDR2 is SQIVND (reference sequence). CDR3 length equals 15 residues. J was trimmed by 6 bases and V by 5 bases; bases with no gene match: 6. The CDR3 DNA is TGTGCCAGTAGTCAGACTAGCGGGAGTGCGGATACGCAGTATTTT. Encoded protein: CASSQTSGSADTQYF.

This chain uses TRBV4-1 with TRBJ1-5; D might be TRBD1 (5 bases). CDR3 length: 16 amino acids. The ends were cut back, 0 bases at V and 7 bases at J, with 16 bases in the middle. Germline loops: CDR1 MGHRA, CDR2 YSYEKL. The CDR3 sequence is CASSQDQRGARQPQHF. CDR3 nucleotides: TGCGCCAGCAGCCAAGATCAGAGAGGGGCGCGGCAGCCCCAGCATTTT.

The V and J genes are TRBV7-2 and TRBJ1-2; TRBD1 aligns across 9 bases. Germline V gene data show CDR1 as SGHTA and CDR2 as FQGNSA. This CDR3 spans 14 amino acids. Unmatched junction bases numbered 8, after V lost 5 bases and J lost 7 bases. Written as DNA, the CDR3 is TGTGCCAGCAGCCTCGACAGGGGGTCCCCTGGCTACACCTTC. It is translated as CASSLDRGSPGYTF.

This chain uses TRBV7-2 with TRBJ2-2; D unclear. Germline lookup yields CDR1 SGHTA and CDR2 FQGNSA. V was pared by 1 base and J by 5 bases, with 8 bases between. This CDR3 is built from 14 residues. CDR3 amino acids: CASSLESGTGELFF. CDR3 in DNA: TGTGCCAGCAGCTTAGAGTCCGGGACCGGGGAGCTGTTTTTT.

In DNA form, the CDR3 reads TGCGCCAGCAGCTTGACTAGCGGGGGCGAGGATACGCAGTATTTT. This gives the protein CASSLTSGGEDTQYF. The chain combines TRBV5-1 with TRBJ2-3; 11 nucleotides agree with TRBD2. CDR3 length: 15 amino acids. V was clipped by 1 base and J by 6 bases; unmatched bases: 4. The germline gives CDR1 SGHRS, CDR2 YFSETQ.

V and J are TRBV2 and TRBJ1-1; TRBD1 agrees at 7 bases. CDR3 size: 13 residues. Losses at the gene ends were 10 bases for V and 1 base for J; bases not matched to a gene: 6. CDR1 SNHLY and CDR2 FYNNEI come from the germline V gene. The CDR3 DNA sequence: TGTGCCACGCCCGACAGGGCGAACACTGAAGCTTTCTTT. Amino acid sequence: CATPDRANTEAFF.

The rearrangement joins TRBV7-5 to TRBJ2-5; TRBD1, the D gene given by the table, was not confirmed from the DNA. TRBV7-5 is flagged as a pseudogene. There are 13 residues in the CDR3. For the CDR3, the DNA is TGTGCCAGAAGCTTGGGGCTCGCCGAGACCCAGTACTTC. Amino acid sequence: CARSLGLAETQYF.

This clone was seen more than once but under ten times. The chain couples TRBV19 to TRBJ1-1; D is unresolved. V was shortened by 2 bases and J by 0 bases, with 7 bases between the two germline ends. CDR1 is LNHDA and CDR2 is SQIVND in the germline V gene (reference sequence). The CDR3 totals 14 residues. This CDR3 is CASSITGLNTEAFF. CDR3 DNA: TGTGCCAGTAGTATAACGGGGTTGAACACTGAAGCTTTCTTT.